This TCR beta chain was captured in a study of blood T cell repertoires in COVID-19. On the study more broadly: Nucleic acid was either cDNA or gDNA, and it came from T cells, B-cell-depleted T cells, or PBMCs.

Enrollees, roughly 18 to 89 years old, lived in about two dozen US areas. What the recovered Cohort 3 donors had was two negative PCRs, clearance, or symptom resolution. Looked up from germline, CDR1 is MNHEY and CDR2 is SVGAGI. V lost 5 bases and J lost 2, with 12 bases in between. This CDR3 comprises 14 residues. In the original workflow: How many nucleated cells were present was estimated from reference gene primer amplification. Some clones are missing from TCRdb's copy, which holds only in-frame ones; the method was immunoSEQ multiplex PCR. That table is the source of V, J and clone size, and D and trimming were worked out from the DNA. The repertoire has approximately 200,000 clones, about nine tenths of them found once; the top ten carry 0.95% to 1.5%.

This receptor was obtained from a man aged 25 to 40 who had recovered from COVID-19. V usage is TRBV6-5 and J usage is TRBJ2-5; D might be TRBD1 (5 bases). Sample: PBMCs or T cells enriched from blood (not recorded which). In nucleotides, the CDR3 is TGTGCCAGCAGTCCGCGGACATCTCAAGAGACCCAGTACTTC. Translating gives CASSPRTSQETQYF.